This entry features one T cell receptor beta chain sequence. Its antigen is not identified. The sample is drawn from a study of T cell repertoires in cytomegalovirus infection. Background on the study: Public TCR beta signatures provided an indication of both CMV infection and a matching HLA type.

V was pared by 3 bases and J by 2 bases, with 14 bases between. Per germline, CDR1 SGHNT and CDR2 YENEEA. This CDR3 has 15 residues. Study-level results: The study identified carriers of CMV plus the relevant HLA from cumulative public TCR beta family frequency. HLA-C-restricted CMV-specific TCR beta clonotypes were dominant in the ex vivo response.

A single record per CDR3 protein comes from TCRdb applying MiXCR to the reads. The sample consists of roughly 150,000 distinct CDR3 sequences, 23% of them appearing once. Sequencing input: PBMCs. The chain combines TRBV11-3 with TRBJ2-7, with D perhaps being TRBD1 or TRBD2 (5 bases each). The TCR was taken from a human donor in good health (CMV status not recorded). Some clones in this sample may be carry-over from other donors' samples. Here the CDR3 DNA reads TGTGCCAGCAGCTTGGGAAGAGGGGCCACCTACGAGCAGTACTTC. This translates into CASSLGRGATYEQYF.